These 11 T cell receptor beta chains originate from one sample sequenced in a study of regulatory T cells in long-lasting Graves disease. Specified time point: newly diagnosed GD, antithyroid drugs for less than 3 months. From RNA extracted from PBMCs, the TCR library was made. Arm-PCR of CDR3 regions and iRepertoire HTBI primers were used to build TCR beta libraries. TCRdb called the multiplex PCR reads again in MiXCR, with one record for every CDR3 protein. Of 360,000 or so distinct CDR3 sequences detected, about 10% appear once; the ten largest clones hold around 18%. Separately, the same data were catalogued under a study of T cells in Graves' hyperthyroidism and ophthalmopathy.

The specimen comprised peripheral blood mononuclear cells (PBMCs), sampled at new diagnosis, from a patient treated with antithyroid drugs. These receptors originate from a woman between 18 and 30 years old with Graves disease.

The chain links TRBV12-3 or TRBV12-4 to TRBJ1-5; 8 bases agree with TRBD1. V lost 6 bases, J lost 2 bases, and 3 bases stayed unmatched. This CDR3 is 14 amino acids long. The DNA of the CDR3 is TGTGCCAGCAGGACACAGGGGGGCAATCAGCCCCAGCATTTT. Protein sequence: CASRTQGGNQPQHF.

The CDR3 is CASSFLGGGPGTDQETQYF. In DNA, the CDR3 is TGTGCCAGCAGTTTTTTAGGGGGCGGGCCTGGGACAGATCAAGAGACCCAGTACTTC. The chain carries TRBV28 and TRBJ2-5, with TRBD1 matching over 7 bases. Germline loops: CDR1 MDHEN, CDR2 SYDVKM. The CDR3 is 19 residues long. V was clipped by 3 bases and J by 2 bases; unmatched bases: 18.

This clonotype was counted between two and nine times. The chain uses TRBV12-3 or TRBV12-4 and TRBJ1-2; a possible D gene is TRBD1 (6 bases). The germline V and J ends were trimmed by 6 bases and 8 bases, with 19 bases remaining between them. CDR3 size: 14 residues. In DNA, the CDR3 is TGTGCCAGCAGCCTACAGGGACTAGGGGCGGGCTACACCTTC. This gives the protein CASSLQGLGAGYTF.

The table lists this clonotype with many counts. This sequence joins TRBV6-5 and TRBJ1-6; weak D call: TRBD1 (5 bases). This CDR3 is 16 amino acids long. Germline CDR1 is MNHEY and CDR2 is SVGAGI. The germline V and J ends were trimmed by 4 bases and 7 bases, with 17 bases remaining between them. CDR3 amino acids: CASSSYPGQQNSPLHF. The CDR3 DNA reads as TGTGCCAGCAGTTCGTATCCGGGGCAGCAAAATTCACCCCTCCACTTT.

The sample holds many counts of this clonotype. V usage is TRBV6-2 or TRBV6-3 and J usage is TRBJ2-7; D gene uncertain. The CDR3 runs 13 residues. Per the germline V gene, CDR1 is MNHEY and CDR2 is SVGEGT. The V end was cut by 5 bases, the J end by 0 bases, with 8 bases between. The CDR3 loop is CASSDGYSYEQYV. The CDR3 bases are TGTGCCAGCAGTGACGGTTACTCCTACGAGCAGTACGTC.

This clonotype was seen only a few times. The chain carries TRBV30 and TRBJ2-1; D is perhaps TRBD2 (6 bases). The CDR3 contains 13 residues. The germline V gene encodes CDR1 GTSNPN and CDR2 SVGIG (reference sequence). V was clipped by 4 bases and J by 4 bases, with 11 bases between them. In nucleotides, the CDR3 is TGTGCCTGGACGGAGGGTCCTTACAATGAGCAGTTCTTC. This sequence encodes CAWTEGPYNEQFF. The complete variable domain, with remaining parts taken from reference TRBV30 and TRBJ2-1, reads SQTIHQWPATLVQPVGSPLSLECTVEGTSNPNLYWYRQAAGRGLQLLFYSVGIGQISSEVPQNLSASRPQDRQFILSSKKLLLSDSGFYLCAWTEGPYNEQFFGPGTRLTVL.

This clonotype occurred many times. The V and J genes are TRBV7-2 and TRBJ2-5; 11 bases agree with TRBD2. The V and J ends lost 1 base and 2 bases, in that order; junction bases with no gene match: 9. Germline CDR1 reads SGHTA; CDR2 reads FQGNSA. The CDR3 is made up of 18 amino acids. CDR3 sequence (DNA): TGTGCCAGCAGCTTAGGTGCTAGCGGGGGGCCATCTCAAGAGACCCAGTACTTC. Encoded protein: CASSLGASGGPSQETQYF.

The chain links TRBV29-1 to TRBJ1-4; D is uncertain. This CDR3 is built from 15 residues. With 6 bases removed from V and 10 bases from J, the gap between germline ends came to 24 bases. Germline CDR1 is SQVTM and CDR2 is ANQGSEA. The CDR3 nucleotides read TGCAGCGTACAAAGGTCGCGGGCCCCTGGTGGAAAACTGTTTTTT. It codes for CSVQRSRAPGGKLFF.

The gene calls are TRBV4-1 and TRBJ2-1, with 9 bases identical to TRBD2. The CDR3 has 17 residues. V lost 0 bases, J lost 6 bases, and 9 bases stayed unmatched. Germline CDR1 is MGHRA and CDR2 is YSYEKL. CDR3 amino acids: CASSQEGLAGIGNEQFF. For the CDR3, the DNA is TGCGCCAGCAGCCAAGAGGGCCTAGCGGGAATAGGCAATGAGCAGTTCTTC.

The sample holds many counts of this clonotype. The chain couples TRBV6-5 to TRBJ1-1; a possible D gene is TRBD1 (5 bases). CDR3 size: 16 residues. The V and J ends lost 0 bases and 1 base respectively, with 12 bases between them. Per germline, CDR1 MNHEY and CDR2 SVGAGI. The CDR3 spells CASSYSTETGNTEAFF. For the CDR3, the DNA is TGTGCCAGCAGTTACTCGACAGAGACGGGGAACACTGAAGCTTTCTTT.

This clonotype was seen many times. The genes are TRBV5-6 and TRBJ2-7; 12 bases fit TRBD2. There are 18 residues in the CDR3. Looked up from germline, CDR1 is SGHDT and CDR2 is YYEEEE. With V trimmed by 0 bases and J by 3 bases, 10 bases remained unmatched. Written as DNA, the CDR3 is TGTGCCAGCAGCTTGGCTCGGACTAGCGGGAAGTCAGGCTACGAGCAGTACTTC. It codes for CASSLARTSGKSGYEQYF. Supplemented by reference TRBV5-6 and TRBJ2-7, the full variable domain reads DAGVTQSPTHLIKTRGQQVTLRCSPKSGHDTVSWYQQALGQGPQFIFQYYEEEERQRGNFPDRFSGHQFPNYSSELNVNALLLGDSALYLCASSLARTSGKSGYEQYFGPGTRLTVT.